This T cell receptor (beta chain) was observed in a study of a mutant IDH1 vaccine in newly diagnosed glioma. Overall study context: Vaccinations were initiated 4-6 weeks following radiotherapy alone, or were given together with temozolomide cycles. The V12 visit happened in week 35, and the V13 visit happened in week 47.

The junction had 12 bases not matched to a gene; V was cut back by 2 bases and J by 7 bases. The CDR3 runs to 16 residues. CDR1 and CDR2 from the germline V gene are SGHNT and YYREEE (reference sequence). Study-level findings and limits: Patients showed vaccine-induced immune responses at a rate of 93.3%.

Generated by immunoSEQ multiplex PCR, the TCRdb table keeps only in-frame clones and is missing some. The table shows around 50,000 clones, with approximately 88% occurring only once. As to time point: week 47, end of study. One vaccine dose held 300 ug of mutant IDH1 20-mer peptide and came with topical imiquimod. Of note for this clone: The target antigen is unknown.

The rearrangement uses TRBV5-4 and TRBJ2-7; the match to TRBD2 covers 10 bases. This sample comprised PBMCs, obtained from a glioma patient whose treatment included an IDH1 peptide vaccine. This receptor was taken from a woman in her thirties with glioma. Some clones in this sample may be carry-over from other donors' samples. The DNA for the CDR3 is TGTGCCAGCAGCTTAACCCTAGCGGGAGTACTGTTTGAGCAGTACTTC. Its protein is CASSLTLAGVLFEQYF.